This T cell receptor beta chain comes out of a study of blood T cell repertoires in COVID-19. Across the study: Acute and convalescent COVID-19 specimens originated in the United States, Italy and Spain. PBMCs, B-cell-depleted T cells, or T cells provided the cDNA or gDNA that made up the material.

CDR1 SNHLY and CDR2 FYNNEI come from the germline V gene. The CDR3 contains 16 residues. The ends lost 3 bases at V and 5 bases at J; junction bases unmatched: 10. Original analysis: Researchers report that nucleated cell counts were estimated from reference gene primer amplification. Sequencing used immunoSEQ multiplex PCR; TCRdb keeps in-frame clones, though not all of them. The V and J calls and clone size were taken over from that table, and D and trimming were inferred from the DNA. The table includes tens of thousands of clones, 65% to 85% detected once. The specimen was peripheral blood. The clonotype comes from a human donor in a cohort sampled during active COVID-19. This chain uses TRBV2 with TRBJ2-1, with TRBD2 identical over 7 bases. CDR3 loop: CASSDPTRTRNNEQFF. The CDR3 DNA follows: TGTGCCAGCAGTGACCCTACTAGGACTAGGAACAATGAGCAGTTCTTC.